This T cell receptor (beta chain) was identified in a study of T cell repertoires in cytomegalovirus infection. Looking at the study overall: It was recently identified HLA-C-restricted and well-studied HLA-B-restricted CMV epitopes that the study used.

A single record per CDR3 protein comes from TCRdb applying MiXCR to the reads. Of under 450,000 distinct CDR3 sequences listed, about 35% were seen once; the top ten hold approximately 12%. Findings and caveats of the study: HLA-C-restricted, CMV-specific TCR beta clonotypes were dominant ex vivo.

This clonotype was counted a single time. The antigen is not known. CDR3 length equals 18 residues. V gave up 1 base and J gave up 0 bases, with 18 bases separating them. The chain recombines TRBV12-3 or TRBV12-4 with TRBJ1-1; tentatively, D is TRBD1 (5 bases). This receptor was obtained from a human donor in good health (CMV status not recorded). Some clones in this sample may be carry-over from other donors' samples. The material sequenced was cultured PBMCs, taken from culture after CMV antigen stimulation. CDR3 sequence reads: CASSLVGTLRTMNTEAFF. The CDR3 DNA reads TGTGCCAGCAGTTTAGTAGGGACTCTCAGGACGATGAACACTGAAGCTTTCTTT.